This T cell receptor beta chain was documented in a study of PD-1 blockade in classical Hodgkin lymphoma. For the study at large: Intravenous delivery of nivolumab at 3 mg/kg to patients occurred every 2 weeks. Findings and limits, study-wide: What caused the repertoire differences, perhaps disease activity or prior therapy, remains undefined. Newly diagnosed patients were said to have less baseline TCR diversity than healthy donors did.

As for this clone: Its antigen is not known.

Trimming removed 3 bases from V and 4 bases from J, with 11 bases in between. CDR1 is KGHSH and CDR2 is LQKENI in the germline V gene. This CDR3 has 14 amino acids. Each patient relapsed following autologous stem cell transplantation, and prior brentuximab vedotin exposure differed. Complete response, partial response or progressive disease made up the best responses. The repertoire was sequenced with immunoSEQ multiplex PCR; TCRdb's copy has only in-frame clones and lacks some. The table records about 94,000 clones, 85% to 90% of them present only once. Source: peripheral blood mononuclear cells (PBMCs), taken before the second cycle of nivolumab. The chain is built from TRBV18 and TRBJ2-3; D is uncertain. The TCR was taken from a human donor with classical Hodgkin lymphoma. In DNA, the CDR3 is TGTGCCAGCTCACCCGGTAGCAGCGCAGATACGCAGTATTTT. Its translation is CASSPGSSADTQYF.